This T cell receptor (beta chain) was documented in a study of regulatory T cells in long-lasting Graves disease. The time point is: newly diagnosed GD, antithyroid drugs for less than 3 months. PBMCs provided the RNA from which the TCR library was made. This clonotype has a count of ten or more. There are 11 residues in the CDR3. V shed 11 bases and J 6 bases; nucleotides not matched to a gene: 6. Germline V gene sequence: CDR1 SEHNR, CDR2 FQNEAQ (reference sequence). The authors built TCR beta libraries using iRepertoire HTBI primers and Arm-PCR of CDR3 regions. TCRdb itself ran the multiplex PCR reads through MiXCR, one entry per CDR3 protein. The sample includes 400,000 to 450,000 distinct CDR3 sequences, about 15% seen only once; the top ten take 9.5% to 12%. These sequences were also reported in another study, on T cells in Graves' hyperthyroidism and ophthalmopathy. In that study: Most thyroid clonotypes expanded above 0.001 were also detected in blood.

The TCR was taken from a woman aged 25 to 39 with Graves disease. The input for sequencing was peripheral blood mononuclear cells (PBMCs), taken at new diagnosis, from a patient treated with antithyroid drugs. The chain joins TRBV7-9 to TRBJ2-7; 8 bases are shared with TRBD2. CDR3 DNA sequence: TGTGCCGTATCGGGGGGGAGCGAGCAGTACTTC. As protein: CAVSGGSEQYF. The full variable domain, rest sourced from reference TRBV7-9 and TRBJ2-7, is DTGVSQNPRHKITKRGQNVTFRCDPISEHNRLYWYRQTLGQGPEFLTYFQNEAQLEKSRLLSDRFSAERPKGSFSTLEIQRTEQGDSAMYLCAVSGGSEQYFGPGTRLTVT.